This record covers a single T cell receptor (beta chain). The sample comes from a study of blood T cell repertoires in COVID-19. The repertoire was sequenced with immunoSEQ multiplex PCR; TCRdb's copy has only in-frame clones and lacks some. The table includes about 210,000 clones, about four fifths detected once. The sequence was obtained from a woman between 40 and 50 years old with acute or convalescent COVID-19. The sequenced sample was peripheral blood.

The CDR3 here is CASSRQQGSRTDTQYF. CDR3 bases: TGTGCCAGCAGCCGACAACAGGGAAGTAGAACAGATACGCAGTATTTT. The rearrangement joins TRBV14 to TRBJ2-3, with a tentative D call TRBD1 (6 bases). Deletions cut 4 bases from V and 3 bases from J, with 17 bases between. The length of the CDR3 is 16 residues. Germline lookup yields CDR1 SGHDN and CDR2 FVKESK.